The 9 T cell receptor beta chains in this list originate from one sample, sequenced in a study of cytomegalovirus exposure and HLA in healthy donors. Researchers ran the PCR with 60 Vbeta and 13 Jbeta primers. Only in-frame clones appear in the TCRdb table, and some are missing; sequencing was by immunoSEQ multiplex PCR. The sample includes about 160,000 clones, about four fifths of them seen just once. Sequencing used PBMCs. Source of these receptors: a woman aged 25 to 39 in good health and CMV-seropositive.

This clone has a handful of counts. V is TRBV11-3 and J is TRBJ2-3; D unresolved. From germline, CDR1 is SGHNT and CDR2 YENEEA. V was trimmed by 5 bases and J by 4 bases, leaving 13 bases between them. This CDR3 has 14 residues. In nucleotides, the CDR3 is TGTGCCAGCAGCCGAGGTCAAAAGGCAGATACGCAGTATTTT. It encodes CASSRGQKADTQYF.

This chain joins TRBV6-1 and TRBJ2-7; TRBD2 agrees at 10 bases. CDR3 length equals 14 residues. Germline V gives CDR1 MNHNS, CDR2 SASEGT. The J segment lost 3 bases and the V segment lost 5 bases, leaving 4 bases of the junction unmatched. The CDR3 loop is CASSTGTSVYEQYF. Written as DNA, the CDR3 is TGTGCCAGCAGTACCGGGACTAGCGTCTACGAGCAGTACTTC.

The gene calls are TRBV28 and TRBJ1-5, with a tentative D call TRBD1 (5 bases). The V gene lost 3 bases and the J gene lost 4 bases, with 10 bases spanning the gap. The germline CDR1 and CDR2 sequences are MDHEN and SYDVKM. The CDR3 sequence is 14 residues long. CDR3 nucleotides: TGTGCCAGCAGTTTCCAGGGATGGAATCAGCCCCAGCATTTT. Its protein is CASSFQGWNQPQHF.

This chain links TRBV10-3 with TRBJ2-7, with D perhaps TRBD2 (6 bases). The CDR3 is made up of 16 amino acids. In germline, CDR1 is ENHRY, CDR2 SYGVKD. V lost 0 bases and J lost 5, with 17 bases in between. This CDR3 is CAISESEEGHVDEQYF. The CDR3 DNA follows: TGTGCCATCAGTGAGTCTGAGGAGGGGCACGTGGACGAGCAGTACTTC.

The DNA of the CDR3 is TGTGCCAGTAGCGATGGACACAAAGGTACCGAGCAGTACTTC. This codes for CASSDGHKGTEQYF. This chain links TRBV19 with TRBJ2-5, with D maybe TRBD1 (5 bases). Matching the DNA end better, TRBJ2-7 makes the J call doubtful. The CDR3 length is 14 residues. Germline CDR1 reads LNHDA; CDR2 reads SQIVND (reference sequence).

This chain links TRBV4-3 with TRBJ2-7; perhaps TRBD1 as D (6 bases). The CDR3 has 15 amino acids. The germline gives CDR1 LGHNA, CDR2 YSLEER. Trimming removed 0 bases from V and 8 bases from J, with 17 bases in between. The CDR3 DNA follows: TGCGCCAGCAGCCAAGATCGGGGCAGGGGTAAAAAGCAGTACTTC. Translation: CASSQDRGRGKKQYF.

This rearrangement joins TRBV7-3 to TRBJ2-4; D might be TRBD2 (6 bases). Germline V gives CDR1 SGHTA, CDR2 FQGTGA. V dropped 5 bases and J dropped 9 bases, with 14 bases sitting between them. This CDR3 has 13 amino acids. CDR3 nucleotides: TGTGCCAGCAGCCCCTCGGACTACGGCATTCAGTACTTC. Translation gives CASSPSDYGIQYF.

Comment on this clone: The junction shows a germline mismatch at one end, possibly a read error. This chain links TRBV29-1 with TRBJ2-3; TRBD2 matches at 9 bases. The CDR3 runs to 16 residues. From germline, CDR1 is SQVTM and CDR2 ANQGSEA. CDR3 residues: CSVEDSRGGATDTQCF. The CDR3 nucleotides read TGCAGCGTTGAAGACTCCCGCGGGGGGGCCACAGATACGCAGTGTTTT.

This clone came up once. This chain connects TRBV2 to TRBJ1-3; a weak D match, TRBD1 (6 bases). Germline CDR1 reads SNHLY; CDR2 reads FYNNEI. Trimming took 7 bases from V and 7 from J, leaving 14 bases between them. There are 13 residues in the CDR3. Here the CDR3 reads CASIDAGDNTIYF. DNA of the CDR3: TGTGCCAGCATCGACGCAGGGGACAACACCATATATTTT.